The present T cell receptor beta chain was sequenced within a study of control samples from healthy donors and cancer patients (dated by TCRdb to between 2020 and 2021). The trim is 2 bases for V and 3 bases for J, with a gap of 16 bases between the germline ends. The germline V gene specifies SGHTA as CDR1 and FQGNSA as CDR2. The CDR3 measures 16 amino acids from cysteine to phenylalanine. Only the CDR3 region is kept as DNA, spanning 48 bases read in frame from base 1. The library was prepared using the immunoSEQ multiplex PCR assay. In its TCRdb copy, this immuneACCESS table keeps in-frame sequences only and misses some clones. Where compared with another copy, unresolved V genes explain less than half of these, and the others have no known cause. This sample has about 150,000 clones in its table, and about 91% of those were observed once. 2% of the sample rests with the top ten. With respect to this clone: Its antigen remains unidentified. Base qualities are not provided; no much larger clone lies one nucleotide away.

The TCR sequence derives from a woman in her thirties or forties in good health. The rearranged chain carries TRBV7-2 and TRBJ2-5; TRBD2 is a weak D gene call, 7 bases matching. The material sequenced was blood. The nucleotide sequence reads as follows: TGTGCCAGCAGCTTATTCTTGGGGGGGCCTGAAGAGACCCAGTACTTC. It is translated as CASSLFLGGPEETQYF.